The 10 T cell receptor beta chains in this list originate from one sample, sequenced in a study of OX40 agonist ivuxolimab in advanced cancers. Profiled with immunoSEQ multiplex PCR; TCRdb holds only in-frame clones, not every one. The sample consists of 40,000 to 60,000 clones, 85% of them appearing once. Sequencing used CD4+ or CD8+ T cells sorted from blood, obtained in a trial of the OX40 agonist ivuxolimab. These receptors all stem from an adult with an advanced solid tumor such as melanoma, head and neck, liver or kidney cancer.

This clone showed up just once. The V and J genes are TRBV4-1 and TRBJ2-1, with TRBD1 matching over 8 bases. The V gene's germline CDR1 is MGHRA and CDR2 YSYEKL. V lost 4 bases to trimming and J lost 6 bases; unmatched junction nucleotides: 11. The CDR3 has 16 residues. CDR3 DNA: TGCGCCAGCAGCCGCGTTGGGACAGGCGACCCCAATGAGCAGTTCTTC. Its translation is CASSRVGTGDPNEQFF.

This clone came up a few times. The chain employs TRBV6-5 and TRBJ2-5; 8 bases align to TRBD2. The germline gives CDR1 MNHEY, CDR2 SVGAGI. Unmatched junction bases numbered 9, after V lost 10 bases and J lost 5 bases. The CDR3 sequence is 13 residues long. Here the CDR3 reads CATTGGGRETQYF. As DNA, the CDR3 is TGTGCCACCACCGGGGGGGGGAGGGAGACCCAGTACTTC.

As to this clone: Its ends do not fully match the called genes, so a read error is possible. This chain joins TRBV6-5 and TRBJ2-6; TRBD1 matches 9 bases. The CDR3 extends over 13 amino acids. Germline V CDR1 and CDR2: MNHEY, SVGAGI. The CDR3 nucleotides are TGTGCCAGCAGTTTACAGGGGGCCCACGTCCTGACTTTC. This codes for CASSLQGAHVLTF.

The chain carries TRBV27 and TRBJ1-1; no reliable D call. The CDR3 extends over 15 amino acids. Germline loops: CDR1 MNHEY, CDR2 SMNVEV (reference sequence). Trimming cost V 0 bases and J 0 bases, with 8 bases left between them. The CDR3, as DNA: TGTGCCAGCAGTTTATCACTGGTGATGAACACTGAAGCTTTCTTT. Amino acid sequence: CASSLSLVMNTEAFF.

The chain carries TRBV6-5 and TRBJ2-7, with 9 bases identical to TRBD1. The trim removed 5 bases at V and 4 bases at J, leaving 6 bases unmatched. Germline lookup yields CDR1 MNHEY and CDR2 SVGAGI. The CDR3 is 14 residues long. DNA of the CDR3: TGTGCCAGCAGTATACACAGGGGGCTATACGAGCAGTACTTC. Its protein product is CASSIHRGLYEQYF.

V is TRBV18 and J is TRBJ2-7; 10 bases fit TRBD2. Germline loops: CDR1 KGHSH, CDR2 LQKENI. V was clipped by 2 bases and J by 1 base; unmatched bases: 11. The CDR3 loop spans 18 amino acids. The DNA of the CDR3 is TGTGCCAGCTCACCATGGGCTAGCGGGGGAGCTGGATCCTACGAGCAGTACTTC. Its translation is CASSPWASGGAGSYEQYF.

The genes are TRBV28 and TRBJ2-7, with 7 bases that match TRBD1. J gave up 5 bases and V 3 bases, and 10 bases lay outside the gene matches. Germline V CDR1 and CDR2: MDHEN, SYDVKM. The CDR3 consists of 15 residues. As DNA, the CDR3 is TGTGCCAGCAGTTTGGACAGGTTAATGTCTAACGAGCAGTACGTC. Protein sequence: CASSLDRLMSNEQYV.

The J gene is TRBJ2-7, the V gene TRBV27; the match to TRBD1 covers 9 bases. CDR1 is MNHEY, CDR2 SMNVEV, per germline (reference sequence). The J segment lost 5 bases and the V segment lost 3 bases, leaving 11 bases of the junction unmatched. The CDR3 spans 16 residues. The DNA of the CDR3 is TGTGCCAGCAGTTTGGGAACCGGGACAGGGAGTAACGAGCAGTACTTC. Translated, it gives CASSLGTGTGSNEQYF.

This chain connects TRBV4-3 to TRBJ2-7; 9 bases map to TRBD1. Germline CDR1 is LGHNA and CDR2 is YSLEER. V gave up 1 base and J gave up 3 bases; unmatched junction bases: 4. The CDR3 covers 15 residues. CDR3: CASSQGTGADYEQYF. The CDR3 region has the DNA TGCGCCAGCAGCCAAGGGACAGGGGCGGACTACGAGCAGTACTTC.

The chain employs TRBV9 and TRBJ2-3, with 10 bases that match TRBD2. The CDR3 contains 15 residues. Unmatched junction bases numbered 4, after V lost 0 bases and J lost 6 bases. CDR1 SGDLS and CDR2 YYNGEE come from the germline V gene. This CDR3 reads CASSVASGGVDTQYF. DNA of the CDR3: TGTGCCAGCAGCGTAGCTAGCGGGGGCGTCGATACGCAGTATTTT.